The clone carrying this TCR beta chain has a handful of counts. Its specificity is not known. This sample was taken from a study of cytomegalovirus exposure and HLA in healthy donors. Findings of the study overall: Most subjects had HLA-A and HLA-B alleles reportedly predicted accurately by TCR beta sequences. A classifier reportedly called cytomegalovirus status with high sensitivity and specificity. Later on, a genetic analysis was performed. It linked a missense variant in DCLRE1C with V- and J-gene trimming of TCR beta.

Use of 60 Vbeta and 13 Jbeta primers characterized the PCR. In the authors' methods: Later, 65 million to 90 million unique TCR beta chains were counted in an analysis, and approximately 10 million of them were shared. TCRdb's copy holds only in-frame clones and misses some; the assay was immunoSEQ multiplex PCR. Clone size and V and J calls were adopted from that table, with D and trimming inferred from the DNA. The sample contains under 200,000 clones, approximately 88% of which appear only once. The CDR3 runs 13 residues. V dropped 8 bases and J dropped 1 base, with 11 bases sitting between them. The sequence derives from a woman aged 45-60 years in good health and CMV-seropositive. The rearrangement uses TRBV23-1 and TRBJ2-5, with D possibly matching TRBD2 (5 bases). TRBV23-1 is sorted into the ORF group, with uncertain function. Specimen: PBMCs. The DNA of the CDR3 is TGCGCCAGCGGGAGTGGAATCCAAGAGACCCAGTACTTC. Residues: CASGSGIQETQYF.